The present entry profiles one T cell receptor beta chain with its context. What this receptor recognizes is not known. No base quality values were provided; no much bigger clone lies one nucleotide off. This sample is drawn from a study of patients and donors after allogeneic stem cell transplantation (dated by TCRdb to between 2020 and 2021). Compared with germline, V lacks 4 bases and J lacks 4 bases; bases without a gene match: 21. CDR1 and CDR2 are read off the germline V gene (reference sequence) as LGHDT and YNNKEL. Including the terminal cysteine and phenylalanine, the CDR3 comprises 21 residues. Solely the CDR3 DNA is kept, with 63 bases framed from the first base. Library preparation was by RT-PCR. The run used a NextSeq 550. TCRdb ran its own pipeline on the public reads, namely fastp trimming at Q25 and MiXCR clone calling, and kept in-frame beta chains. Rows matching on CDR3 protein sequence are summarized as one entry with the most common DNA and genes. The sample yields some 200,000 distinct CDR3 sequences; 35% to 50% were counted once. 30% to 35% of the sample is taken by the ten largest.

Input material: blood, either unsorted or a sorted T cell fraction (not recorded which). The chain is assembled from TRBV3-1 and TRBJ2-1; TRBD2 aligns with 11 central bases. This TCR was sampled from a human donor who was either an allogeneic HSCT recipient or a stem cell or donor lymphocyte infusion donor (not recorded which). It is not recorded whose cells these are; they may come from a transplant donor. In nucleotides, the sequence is TGTGCCAGCAGCCTCCCTACCCGGCGATCTGTGACTAGCGGGGCATACAATGAGCAGTTCTTC. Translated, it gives CASSLPTRRSVTSGAYNEQFF.